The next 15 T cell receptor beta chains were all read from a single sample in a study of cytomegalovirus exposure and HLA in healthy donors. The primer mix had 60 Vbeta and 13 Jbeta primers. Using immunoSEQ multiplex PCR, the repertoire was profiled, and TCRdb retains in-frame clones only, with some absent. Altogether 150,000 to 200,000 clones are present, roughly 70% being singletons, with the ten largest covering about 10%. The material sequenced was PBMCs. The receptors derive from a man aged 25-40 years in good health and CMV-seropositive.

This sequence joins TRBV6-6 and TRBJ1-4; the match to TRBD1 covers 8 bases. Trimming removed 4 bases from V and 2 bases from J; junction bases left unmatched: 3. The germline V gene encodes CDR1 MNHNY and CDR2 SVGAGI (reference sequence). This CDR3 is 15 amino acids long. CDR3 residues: CASSWPGGTNEKLFF. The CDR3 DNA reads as TGTGCCAGCAGTTGGCCAGGGGGCACTAATGAAAAACTGTTTTTT.

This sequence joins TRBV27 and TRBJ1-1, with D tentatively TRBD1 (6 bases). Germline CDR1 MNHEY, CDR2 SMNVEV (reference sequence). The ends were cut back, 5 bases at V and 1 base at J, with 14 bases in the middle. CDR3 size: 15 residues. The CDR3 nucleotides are TGTGCCAGCAGTCCACCCCGGGGGGCGAACACTGAAGCTTTCTTT. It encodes CASSPPRGANTEAFF.

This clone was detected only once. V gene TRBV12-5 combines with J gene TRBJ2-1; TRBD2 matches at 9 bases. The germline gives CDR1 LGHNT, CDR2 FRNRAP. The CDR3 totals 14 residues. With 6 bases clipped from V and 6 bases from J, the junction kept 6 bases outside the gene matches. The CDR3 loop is CASGNSGSSNEQFF. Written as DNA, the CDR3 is TGTGCTAGTGGCAATAGCGGGAGTTCCAATGAGCAGTTCTTC.

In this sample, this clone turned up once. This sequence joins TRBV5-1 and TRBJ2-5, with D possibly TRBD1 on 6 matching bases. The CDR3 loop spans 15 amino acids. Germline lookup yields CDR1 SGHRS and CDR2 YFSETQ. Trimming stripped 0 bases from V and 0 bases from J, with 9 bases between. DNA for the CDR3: TGCGCCAGCAGCTTGGCAGGGGCTTACCAAGAGACCCAGTACTTC. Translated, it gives CASSLAGAYQETQYF.

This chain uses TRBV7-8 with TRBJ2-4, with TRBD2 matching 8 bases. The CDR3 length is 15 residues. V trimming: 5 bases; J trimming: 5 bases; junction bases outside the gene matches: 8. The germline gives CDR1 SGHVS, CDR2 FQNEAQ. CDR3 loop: CASSRAGTRENIQYF. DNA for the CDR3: TGTGCCAGCAGCCGAGCCGGGACTAGAGAAAACATTCAGTACTTC.

CDR3 DNA: TGTGCCAGCGCATGGGGGACAGTCCGCGAGCAGTACTTC. Amino acids: CASAWGTVREQYF. The chain combines TRBV27 with TRBJ2-7, with 7 bases lining up with TRBD1. Germline CDR1 and CDR2: MNHEY and SMNVEV (reference sequence). Trimming cost V 8 bases and J 6 bases; bases outside gene matches: 10. The CDR3 totals 13 residues.

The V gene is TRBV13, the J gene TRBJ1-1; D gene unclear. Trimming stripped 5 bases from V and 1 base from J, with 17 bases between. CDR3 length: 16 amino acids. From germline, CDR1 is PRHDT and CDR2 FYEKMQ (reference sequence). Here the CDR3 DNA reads TGTGCCAGCAGCGTGATTTGGGAGAGTTGGAACACTGAAGCTTTCTTT. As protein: CASSVIWESWNTEAFF.

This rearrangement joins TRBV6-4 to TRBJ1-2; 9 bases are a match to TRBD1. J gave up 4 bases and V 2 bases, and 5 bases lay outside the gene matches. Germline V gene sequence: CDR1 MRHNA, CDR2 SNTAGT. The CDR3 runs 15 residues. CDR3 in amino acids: CASSDGTGGAYGYTF. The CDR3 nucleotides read TGTGCCAGCAGTGACGGAACAGGGGGCGCCTATGGCTACACCTTC.

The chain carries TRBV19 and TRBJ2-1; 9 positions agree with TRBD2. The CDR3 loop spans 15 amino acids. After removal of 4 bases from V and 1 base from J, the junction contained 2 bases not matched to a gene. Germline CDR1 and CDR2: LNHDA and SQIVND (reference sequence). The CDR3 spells CASSTSGNSYNEQFF. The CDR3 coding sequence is TGTGCCAGTAGTACTAGCGGGAATTCCTACAATGAGCAGTTCTTC.

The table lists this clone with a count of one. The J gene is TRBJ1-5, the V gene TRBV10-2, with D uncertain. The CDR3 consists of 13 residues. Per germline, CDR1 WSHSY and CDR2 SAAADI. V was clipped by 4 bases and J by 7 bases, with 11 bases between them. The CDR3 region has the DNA TGCGCCAGCAGTGCGGGCGGGTTGCAGCCCCAGCATTTT. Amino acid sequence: CASSAGGLQPQHF.

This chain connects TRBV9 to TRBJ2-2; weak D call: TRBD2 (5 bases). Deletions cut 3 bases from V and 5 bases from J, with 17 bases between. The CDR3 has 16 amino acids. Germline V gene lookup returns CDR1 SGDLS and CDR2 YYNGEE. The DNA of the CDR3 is TGTGCCAGCAGCGCCCGGACTCCTTTAGGAACCGGGGAGCTGTTTTTT. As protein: CASSARTPLGTGELFF.

The CDR3: CAWRSKPSPTETQYF. The CDR3 region has the DNA TGTGCCTGGAGGAGTAAGCCATCCCCCACAGAGACCCAGTACTTC. The chain uses TRBV30 and TRBJ2-5; D is unclear. Germline V gene lookup returns CDR1 GTSNPN and CDR2 SVGIG (reference sequence). Trimming stripped 3 bases from V and 4 bases from J, with 18 bases between. This CDR3 contains 15 residues.

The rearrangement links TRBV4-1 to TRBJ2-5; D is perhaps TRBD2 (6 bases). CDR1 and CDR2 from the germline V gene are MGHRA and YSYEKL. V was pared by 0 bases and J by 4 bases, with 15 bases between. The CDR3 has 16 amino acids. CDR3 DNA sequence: TGCGCCAGCAGCCAAGATCTTAGGAGGGTTACAGAGACCCAGTACTTC. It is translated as CASSQDLRRVTETQYF.

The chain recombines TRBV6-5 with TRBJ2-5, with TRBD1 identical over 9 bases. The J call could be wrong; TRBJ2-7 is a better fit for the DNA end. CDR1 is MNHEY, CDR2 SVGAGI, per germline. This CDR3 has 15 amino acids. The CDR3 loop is CASRRAGTGTYEQYF. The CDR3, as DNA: TGTGCCAGCAGACGAGCCGGGACAGGGACCTACGAGCAGTACTTC.

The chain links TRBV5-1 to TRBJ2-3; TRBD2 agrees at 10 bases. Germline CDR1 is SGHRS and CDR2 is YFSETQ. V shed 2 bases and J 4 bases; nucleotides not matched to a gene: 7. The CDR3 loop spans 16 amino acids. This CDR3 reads CASSLPLAGAADTQYF. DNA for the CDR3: TGCGCCAGCAGCTTACCTCTAGCGGGAGCCGCAGATACGCAGTATTTT.